The text below deals with one TCR beta chain. Generated by immunoSEQ multiplex PCR, the TCRdb table keeps only in-frame clones and is missing some. The sample lists about 2 million clones; 85% to 95% were seen once. CDR1 MNHEY and CDR2 SMNVEV come from the germline V gene (reference sequence). The CDR3 runs 16 residues. Trimming pared 6 bases from V and 7 bases from J, leaving 19 bases between. This record comes from a study of shared clonotypes between healthy human individuals. Sequencing was performed on naive CD4+ T cells sorted from blood. The subset: CD45RA+ positively selected. The TCR originated in a man between 18 and 35 years old in good health. The gene calls are TRBV27 and TRBJ1-6; D may be TRBD1 (5 bases). The CDR3 DNA is TGTGCCAGCAGCCTCAGGGCAGACCCCTCAAATTCACCCCTCCACTTT. Its protein product is CASSLRADPSNSPLHF.